The rows below give T cell receptor beta chains drawn from one sample of a study of cytomegalovirus exposure and HLA in healthy donors. Sequencing was performed with immunoSEQ multiplex PCR; in TCRdb, only in-frame clones are kept and a portion is missing. The profile shows tens of thousands of clones, approximately 60% of them singletons. The sample was PBMCs. All receptors come from a woman aged 25 to 45 in good health and CMV-seropositive. CDR3s include the opening cysteine and the closing phenylalanine or tryptophan. The D gene is left open where the match is weak. Size is stated for part of the rows, as once, few or many counts, or as a class when the clone is expanded.

D: .
V: TRBV18
J: TRBJ2-1
size: .
CDR3: CASSPRTGYNEQFF
DNA: TGTGCCAGCTCACCAAGGACTGGGTACAATGAGCAGTTCTTC

D: .
V: TRBV7-2
J: TRBJ2-2
size: .
CDR3: CASSQGIGELFF
DNA: TGTGCCAGCAGTCAGGGGATCGGGGAGCTGTTTTTT

D: .
V: TRBV30
J: TRBJ1-1
size: .
CDR3: CAWSPQGSMNTEAFF
DNA: TGTGCCTGGTCCCCCCAGGGGTCAATGAACACTGAAGCTTTCTTT

D: TRBD1
V: TRBV7-8
J: TRBJ1-1
size: .
CDR3: CASSLEDRVEAFF
DNA: TGTGCCAGCAGCTTAGAGGACAGGGTCGAAGCTTTCTTT

D: .
V: TRBV7-2
J: TRBJ2-7
size: few
CDR3: CASSTGLTEYF
DNA: TGTGCCAGCAGCACGGGACTGACGGAGTACTTC

D: .
V: TRBV27
J: TRBJ2-7
size: few
CDR3: CASSIDTGYEQYF
DNA: TGTGCCAGCAGTATCGACACAGGTTACGAGCAGTACTTC

D: .
V: TRBV5-4
J: TRBJ1-1
size: .
CDR3: CASSLPDRVNTEAFF
DNA: TGTGCCAGCAGCTTACCCGACAGAGTGAACACTGAAGCTTTCTTT

D: .
V: TRBV7-2
J: TRBJ2-5
size: .
CDR3: CASSLSFRGAETQYF
DNA: TGTGCCAGCAGCTTATCATTCCGGGGAGCAGAGACCCAGTACTTC

D: TRBD1
V: TRBV28
J: TRBJ1-5
size: few
CDR3: CASSGEGGTGQPQHF
DNA: TGTGCCAGCAGTGGGGAAGGGGGGACAGGGCAGCCCCAGCATTTT

D: .
V: TRBV19
J: TRBJ1-4
size: .
CDR3: CASSIIWGPEREKLFF
DNA: TGTGCCAGTAGTATAATCTGGGGGCCTGAGCGTGAAAAACTGTTTTTT

D: TRBD1
V: TRBV27
J: TRBJ2-5
size: .
CDR3: CASSFRQGAGETQYF
DNA: TGTGCCAGCAGTTTCCGACAGGGGGCCGGGGAGACCCAGTACTTC

D: .
V: TRBV4-2
J: TRBJ1-1
size: .
CDR3: CASSLDWGSNTEAFF
DNA: TGTGCCAGCAGCCTGGATTGGGGCTCGAACACTGAAGCTTTCTTT

D: .
V: TRBV19
J: TRBJ2-7
size: .
CDR3: CASSIRNRDYEQYF
DNA: TGTGCCAGTAGTATCCGGAACAGGGACTACGAGCAGTACTTC

D: .
V: TRBV4-3
J: TRBJ1-6
size: few
CDR3: CASSQEAEVHNSPLHF
DNA: TGCGCCAGCAGCCAAGAAGCGGAGGTACATAATTCACCCCTCCACTTT

D: .
V: TRBV7-9
J: TRBJ2-2
size: .
CDR3: CASSLGDYTGELFF
DNA: TGTGCCAGCAGCTTAGGAGATTACACCGGGGAGCTGTTTTTT

D: .
V: TRBV5-1
J: TRBJ1-1
size: .
CDR3: CASSLARNTEAFF
DNA: TGCGCCAGCAGCTTGGCCAGAAACACTGAAGCTTTCTTT

D: TRBD1
V: TRBV5-1
J: TRBJ2-2
size: .
CDR3: CASSLTGDTGELFF
DNA: TGCGCCAGCAGCTTGACAGGGGACACCGGGGAGCTGTTTTTT

D: TRBD1
V: TRBV5-4
J: TRBJ2-7
size: .
CDR3: CASSLVGQPYEQYF
DNA: TGTGCCAGCAGCTTAGTGGGACAGCCCTACGAGCAGTACTTC

D: .
V: TRBV30
J: TRBJ2-3
size: .
CDR3: CACAARGVQGTQYF
DNA: TGTGCCTGCGCCGCTAGAGGGGTACAGGGTACGCAGTATTTT

D: .
V: TRBV5-1
J: TRBJ2-5
size: .
CDR3: CASSQGTHQETQYF
DNA: TGCGCCAGCAGCCAGGGGACCCACCAAGAGACCCAGTACTTC

D: .
V: TRBV23-1
J: TRBJ2-7
size: once
CDR3: CASSQVGAF
DNA: TGCGCCAGCAGTCAAGTGGGGGCCTTC

D: .
V: TRBV28
J: TRBJ1-4
size: .
CDR3: CASSSGTQNEKLFF
DNA: TGTGCCAGCAGTTCCGGGACTCAGAATGAAAAACTGTTTTTT

D: TRBD1
V: TRBV19
J: TRBJ2-5
size: .
CDR3: CASSTTPGQGTTQYF
DNA: TGTGCCAGTAGTACCACCCCCGGACAGGGGACGACCCAGTACTTC

D: .
V: TRBV5-1
J: TRBJ2-1
size: few
CDR3: CASSRAFGANSYNEQFF
DNA: TGCGCCAGCAGCCGGGCCTTTGGGGCTAACTCCTACAATGAGCAGTTCTTC

D: .
V: TRBV7-6
J: TRBJ2-1
size: .
CDR3: CASSLGSAFDEQFF
DNA: TGTGCCAGCAGCTTAGGCTCAGCGTTCGATGAGCAGTTCTTC

D: TRBD1
V: TRBV6-5
J: TRBJ2-7
size: .
CDR3: CASSSYDRGPYEQYF
DNA: TGTGCCAGCAGTTCATACGACAGGGGACCCTACGAGCAGTACTTC

D: .
V: TRBV4-2
J: TRBJ1-6
size: .
CDR3: CASSQEAGYNSPLHF
DNA: TGTGCCAGCAGCCAAGAGGCAGGTTATAATTCACCCCTCCACTTT

D: TRBD1
V: TRBV18
J: TRBJ1-2
size: .
CDR3: CASSPGQGNYGYTF
DNA: TGTGCCAGCTCACCGGGACAGGGAAACTATGGCTACACCTTC

D: .
V: TRBV6-6
J: TRBJ2-5
size: .
CDR3: CASSSGAVLTQYF
DNA: TGTGCCAGCAGTTCAGGGGCGGTTTTGACCCAGTACTTC

D: TRBD2
V: TRBV4-2
J: TRBJ2-3
size: .
CDR3: CASSQEGIGGIYTDTQYF
DNA: TGTGCCAGCAGCCAAGAGGGAATCGGGGGGATTTACACAGATACGCAGTATTTT

D: TRBD1
V: TRBV2
J: TRBJ1-2
size: few
CDR3: CASSRTGTGANYGYTF
DNA: TGTGCCAGCAGTCGTACCGGGACAGGGGCTAACTATGGCTACACCTTC

D: .
V: TRBV7-8
J: TRBJ1-1
size: .
CDR3: CASSLAGRKNTEAFF
DNA: TGTGCCAGCAGCCTCGCGGGCCGGAAGAACACTGAAGCTTTCTTT

D: .
V: TRBV5-1
J: TRBJ1-6
size: .
CDR3: CASSLRGGVDSPLHF
DNA: TGCGCCAGCAGCTTGCGTGGGGGCGTGGATTCACCCCTCCACTTT

D: TRBD1
V: TRBV6-6
J: TRBJ2-1
size: .
CDR3: CASGDRWDEQFF
DNA: TGTGCCAGCGGGGACAGGTGGGATGAGCAGTTCTTC

D: TRBD2
V: TRBV7-3
J: TRBJ2-5
size: .
CDR3: CASSLTAGGLLAETQYF
DNA: TGTGCCAGCAGCTTAACAGCGGGGGGGCTTTTAGCAGAGACCCAGTACTTC

D: TRBD2
V: TRBV2
J: TRBJ2-7
size: .
CDR3: CASSEELAGEFDEQYF
DNA: TGTGCCAGCAGTGAGGAACTAGCGGGGGAGTTCGACGAGCAGTACTTC

D: TRBD2
V: TRBV6-5
J: TRBJ2-7
size: .
CDR3: CASSPGLARYEQYF
DNA: TGTGCCAGCAGCCCCGGACTAGCGAGATACGAGCAGTACTTC

D: TRBD2
V: TRBV18
J: TRBJ2-7
size: .
CDR3: CASSPRLAAGSEQYF
DNA: TGTGCCAGCTCCCCCCGACTAGCAGCCGGGAGCGAGCAGTACTTC

D: .
V: TRBV18
J: TRBJ1-5
size: once
CDR3: CASSPLAGVNQPQHF
DNA: TGTGCCAGCTCACCACTGGCCGGGGTAAATCAGCCCCAGCATTTT

D: .
V: TRBV7-9
J: TRBJ2-5
size: .
CDR3: CSSSYGRETQYF
DNA: TGTTCCAGCAGCTACGGTCGCGAGACCCAGTACTTC

D: .
V: TRBV4-1
J: TRBJ1-5
size: .
CDR3: CASSQRGGQPQHF
DNA: TGCGCCAGCAGCCAGAGGGGGGGTCAGCCCCAGCATTTT

D: TRBD1
V: TRBV5-1
J: TRBJ1-1
size: few
CDR3: CASKMQGEINTEAFF
DNA: TGCGCCAGCAAGATGCAGGGGGAAATAAACACTGAAGCTTTCTTT